This paragraph covers one TCR beta chain sequence. Other DNA sequences within the sample encode an identical CDR3. The data were obtained in a study of shared clonotypes between healthy human individuals. Profiling relied on immunoSEQ multiplex PCR, and the TCRdb table lists in-frame clones only, not all of them. The data contain about 2.5 million clones, 85% to 95% of them seen just once; the ten biggest clones take up 0.37%. The CDR3 length is 12 residues. V shed 0 bases and J shed 6 bases, with 7 bases lying between them. Germline V lookup: CDR1 SGDLS, CDR2 YYNGEE. Specimen: naive CD4+ T cells from PBMCs. This sample's subset: CD45RA+ positively selected. This receptor was taken from a man aged 18 to 30 in good health. Some clones in this sample may be carry-over from other donors' samples. V gene TRBV9 combines with J gene TRBJ2-7, with D unresolved. CDR3 loop: CASSVVGGEQYF. Written as DNA, the CDR3 is TGTGCCAGCAGCGTAGTGGGCGGCGAGCAGTACTTC.